Below are 21 T cell receptor beta chains sequenced from a single sample in a study of CD8+ T cells in alopecia areata. Extraction and reverse transcription of RNA yielded cDNA as the sequencing template. Using immunoSEQ multiplex PCR, the repertoire was profiled, and TCRdb retains in-frame clones only, with some absent. The data show 55,000 to 75,000 clones, around half seen once. The specimen was CD8+ T cells sorted from blood, collected at week 0. The receptors come from a human donor with alopecia areata.

The rearrangement links TRBV5-1 to TRBJ2-1; tentatively, D is TRBD2 (5 bases). V lost 7 bases to trimming and J lost 6 bases, with 17 bases between them. In germline, CDR1 is SGHRS, CDR2 YFSETQ. This CDR3 is 14 amino acids long. The CDR3 here is CASSPNQGGNEQFF. The CDR3 bases are TGCGCCAGCTCTCCCAACCAAGGAGGCAATGAGCAGTTCTTC.

Note on this clone: Different DNA sequences within this sample yield the same CDR3. The V call is TRBV11-2, the J call TRBJ2-7, with 7 bases that match TRBD1. There are 12 residues in the CDR3. In germline, CDR1 is SGHAT, CDR2 FQNNGV. Trimming cost V 5 bases and J 3 bases; bases outside gene matches: 1. The CDR3 coding sequence is TGTGCCAGCAGCGGGGACAGCTACGAGCAGTACTTC. Translated, it gives CASSGDSYEQYF.

The gene calls are TRBV6-4 and TRBJ2-3; D is uncertain. The CDR3 is made up of 13 amino acids. The germline V gene has CDR1 MRHNA and CDR2 SNTAGT. V was shortened by 6 bases and J by 1 base, with 8 bases between the two germline ends. The DNA of the CDR3 is TGTGCCAGCAGCCATGGAGGCACAGATACGCAGTATTTT. The encoded protein is CASSHGGTDTQYF.

The chain employs TRBV5-1 and TRBJ2-3; D gene uncertain. Germline V gene sequence: CDR1 SGHRS, CDR2 YFSETQ. V was cut by 6 bases and J by 8 bases, with 13 bases left in between. The CDR3 length is 12 residues. The CDR3 reads CASIPSDGTQYF. CDR3 coding DNA: TGCGCCAGCATCCCCTCTGATGGTACGCAGTATTTT.

This sequence joins TRBV28 and TRBJ2-3; no reliable D call. The CDR3 sequence is 14 residues long. Germline V lookup: CDR1 MDHEN, CDR2 SYDVKM. V dropped 3 bases and J dropped 0 bases, with 7 bases sitting between them. Here the CDR3 DNA reads TGTGCCAGCAGTTTTGACCCAAGCACAGATACGCAGTATTTT. This translates into CASSFDPSTDTQYF.

The gene calls are TRBV30 and TRBJ2-1; possibly TRBD2 for D (5 bases). V lost 8 bases, J lost 8 bases, and 22 bases lay in between. CDR1 GTSNPN and CDR2 SVGIG come from the germline V gene (reference sequence). The CDR3 covers 14 residues. In nucleotides, the CDR3 is TGTGCCCTAAACGGGCCCGTGCTAGCCGATGAGCAGTTCTTC. Its translation: CALNGPVLADEQFF.

V is TRBV6-5 and J is TRBJ2-7, with D perhaps matching TRBD1 or TRBD2 (5 bases each). This CDR3 comprises 15 residues. CDR1 MNHEY and CDR2 SVGAGI come from the germline V gene. Trimming stripped 2 bases from V and 5 bases from J, with 16 bases between. CDR3 coding DNA: TGTGCCAGCAGTTACGGGGACGGCGTTGTAGACGAGCAGTACTTC. Translated, it gives CASSYGDGVVDEQYF.

This clone was seen more than once but under ten times. This chain uses TRBV29-1 with TRBJ2-7; possibly TRBD2 for D (6 bases). The V gene lost 6 bases and the J gene lost 8 bases, with 11 bases spanning the gap. CDR1 and CDR2 from the germline V gene are SQVTM and ANQGSEA. The CDR3 sequence is 10 residues long. CDR3 loop: CSVGDLQQYF. In DNA, the CDR3 is TGCAGCGTGGGGGACTTACAGCAGTACTTC.

Only a few counts were recorded for this clone. This chain connects TRBV7-9 to TRBJ2-3; 11 bases align to TRBD2. Trimming removed 5 bases from V and 2 bases from J; junction bases left unmatched: 6. Germline V gene lookup returns CDR1 SEHNR and CDR2 FQNEAQ (reference sequence). This CDR3 contains 16 residues. The CDR3 sequence is CASSPRTSGPTDTQYF. The CDR3 bases are TGTGCCAGCAGCCCCCGGACTAGCGGGCCCACAGATACGCAGTATTTT.

The V and J genes are TRBV5-4 and TRBJ2-1, with 12 positions matching TRBD2. J lost 10 bases, V lost 5 bases, and 10 bases had no gene match. Germline V gives CDR1 SGHNT, CDR2 YYREEE (reference sequence). The CDR3 contains 15 residues. The CDR3 protein is CASSSGLAGRWEQFF. CDR3 nucleotide sequence: TGTGCCAGCAGTTCTGGACTAGCGGGAAGGTGGGAGCAGTTCTTC.

This clone has more than one count but fewer than ten. The gene calls are TRBV7-6 and TRBJ2-7; a possible D gene is TRBD2 (5 bases). The CDR3 sequence is 14 residues long. Germline lookup yields CDR1 SGHVS and CDR2 FNYEAQ. V was clipped by 1 base and J by 0 bases, with 7 bases between them. The CDR3: CASSLGGLSYEQYF. The CDR3 region has the DNA TGTGCCAGCAGCTTAGGCGGGCTCTCCTACGAGCAGTACTTC.

The chain links TRBV27 to TRBJ2-5; TRBD2 aligns across 7 bases. Germline CDR1 MNHEY, CDR2 SMNVEV (reference sequence). This CDR3 comprises 15 residues. The V segment lost 2 bases and the J segment 0 bases; nucleotides outside the gene matches: 3. The chain's CDR3 is CASSLLSGNQETQYF. CDR3 in DNA: TGTGCCAGCAGTTTACTGAGCGGGAACCAAGAGACCCAGTACTTC.

V gene TRBV4-1 combines with J gene TRBJ2-1, with 10 positions matching TRBD1. The CDR3 runs 16 residues. The trim removed 3 bases at V and 6 bases at J, leaving 8 bases unmatched. In germline, CDR1 is MGHRA, CDR2 YSYEKL. For the CDR3, the DNA is TGCGCCAGCAGCCAGTCGGACAGGGGGGGTATCAATGAGCAGTTCTTC. This sequence encodes CASSQSDRGGINEQFF.

Only a few counts were recorded for this clone. The V and J genes are TRBV29-1 and TRBJ2-7, with D maybe TRBD1 (6 bases). The CDR3 is made up of 13 amino acids. CDR1 SQVTM and CDR2 ANQGSEA come from the germline V gene. The ends were cut back, 3 bases at V and 2 bases at J, with 11 bases in the middle. The CDR3 DNA is TGCAGCGTTGAGGGGACAAGGCCCTACGAGCAGTACTTC. It specifies CSVEGTRPYEQYF.

This clone was counted a few times. This sequence joins TRBV9 and TRBJ2-7; D not certain. Germline V CDR1 and CDR2: SGDLS, YYNGEE. The V end was cut by 0 bases, the J end by 1 base, with 8 bases between. CDR3 length: 14 residues. The CDR3 protein is CASSVGDLSYEQYF. DNA for the CDR3: TGTGCCAGCAGCGTAGGCGACTTATCCTACGAGCAGTACTTC.

The V call is TRBV6-5, the J call TRBJ2-1; D remains ambiguous. V dropped 7 bases and J dropped 3 bases, with 13 bases sitting between them. The CDR3 sequence is 14 residues long. Looked up from germline, CDR1 is MNHEY and CDR2 is SVGAGI. The CDR3 sequence: CASKIQGGYNEQFF. The CDR3 nucleotides are TGTGCCAGCAAAATACAAGGTGGCTACAATGAGCAGTTCTTC.

Of note for this clone: A read error may account for a junction end that differs from germline. The chain links TRBV29-1 to TRBJ2-1, with TRBD1 identical over 10 bases. Germline-derived CDR1 and CDR2 are SQVTM and ANQGSEA. This CDR3 is built from 14 residues. The CDR3 sequence: CSVEDRGQGNEQFF. In DNA, the CDR3 is TGCAGCGTGGAAGACAGGGGGCAAGGGAATGAGCAGTTCTTC.

The chain links TRBV29-1 to TRBJ1-1; TRBD1 might be the D (6 bases). In germline, CDR1 is SQVTM, CDR2 ANQGSEA. V dropped 6 bases and J dropped 1 base, with 6 bases sitting between them. The CDR3 covers 11 residues. The CDR3 coding sequence is TGCAGCGTGACAGGGAACACTGAAGCTTTCTTT. Its translation: CSVTGNTEAFF.

The V call is TRBV5-1, the J call TRBJ1-5; a possible D gene is TRBD1 (5 bases). This CDR3 spans 16 amino acids. The V end lost 0 bases, the J end lost 3 bases, and 13 bases lay between the germline ends. Per germline, CDR1 SGHRS and CDR2 YFSETQ. DNA for the CDR3: TGCGCCAGCAGCTTGGATGGGGCAGGCTACAATCAGCCCCAGCATTTT. Its translation is CASSLDGAGYNQPQHF.

The chain carries TRBV11-2 and TRBJ2-2; D might be TRBD2 (5 bases). The CDR3 has 14 residues. Between the trimmed V and J ends, which lost 8 bases and 0 bases, there was a span of 10 bases. CDR1 and CDR2 from the germline V gene are SGHAT and FQNNGV. CDR3 region: CASGAGTNTGELFF. Here the CDR3 DNA reads TGTGCCAGCGGAGCCGGGACGAACACCGGGGAGCTGTTTTTT.

The gene calls are TRBV11-2 and TRBJ2-7; 8 nucleotides agree with TRBD1. CDR1 SGHAT and CDR2 FQNNGV come from the germline V gene. The CDR3 runs to 13 residues. Losses at the gene ends were 5 bases for V and 4 bases for J; bases not matched to a gene: 4. The CDR3 is CASSRQGNYEQYF. The DNA for the CDR3 is TGTGCCAGCAGCCGACAGGGGAATTACGAGCAGTACTTC.